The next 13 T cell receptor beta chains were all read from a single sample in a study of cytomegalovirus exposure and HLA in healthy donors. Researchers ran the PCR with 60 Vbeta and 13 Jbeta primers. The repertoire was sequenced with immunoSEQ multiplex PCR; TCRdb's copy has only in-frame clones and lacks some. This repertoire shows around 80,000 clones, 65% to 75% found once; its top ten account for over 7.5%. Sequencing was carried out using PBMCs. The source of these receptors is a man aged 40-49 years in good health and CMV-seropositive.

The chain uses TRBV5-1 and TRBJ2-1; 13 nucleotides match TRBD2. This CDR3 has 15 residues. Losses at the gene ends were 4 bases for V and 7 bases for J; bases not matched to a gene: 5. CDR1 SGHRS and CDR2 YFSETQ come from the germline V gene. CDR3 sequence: CASSAGLAGVNEQFF. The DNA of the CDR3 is TGCGCCAGCAGCGCTGGACTAGCGGGAGTTAATGAGCAGTTCTTC.

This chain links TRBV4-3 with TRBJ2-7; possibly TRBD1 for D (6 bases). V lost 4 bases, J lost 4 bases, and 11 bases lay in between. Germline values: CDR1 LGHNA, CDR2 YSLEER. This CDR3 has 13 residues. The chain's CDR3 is CASSLLQGYEQYF. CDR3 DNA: TGCGCCAGCAGCCTACTTCAGGGGTACGAGCAGTACTTC.

CDR3 protein: CASSDRGPNQPQHF. The CDR3 nucleotides read TGTGCCAGCAGTGACAGGGGTCCCAATCAGCCCCAGCATTTT. The chain combines TRBV6-1 with TRBJ1-5, with D possibly matching TRBD1 (6 bases). CDR1 is MNHNS, CDR2 SASEGT, per germline. Trimming took 3 bases from V and 3 from J, leaving 9 bases between them. CDR3 length: 14 residues.

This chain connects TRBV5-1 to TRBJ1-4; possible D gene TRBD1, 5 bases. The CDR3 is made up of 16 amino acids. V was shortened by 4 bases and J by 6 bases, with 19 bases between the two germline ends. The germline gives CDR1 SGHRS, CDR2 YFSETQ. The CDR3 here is CASSQGRRGADEKLFF. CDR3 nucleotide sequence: TGCGCCAGCAGCCAAGGTCGGCGGGGCGCAGATGAAAAACTGTTTTTT.

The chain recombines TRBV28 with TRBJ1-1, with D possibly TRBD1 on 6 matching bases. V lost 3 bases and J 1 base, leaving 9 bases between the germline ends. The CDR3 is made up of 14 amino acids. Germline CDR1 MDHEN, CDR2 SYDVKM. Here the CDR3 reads CASSLGGANTEAFF. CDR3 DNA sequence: TGTGCCAGCAGTTTGGGGGGGGCGAACACTGAAGCTTTCTTT. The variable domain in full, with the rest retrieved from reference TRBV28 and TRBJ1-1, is DVKVTQSSRYLVKRTGEKVFLECVQDMDHENMFWYRQDPGLGLRLIYFSYDVKMKEKGDIPEGYSVSREKKERFSLILESASTNQTSMYLCASSLGGANTEAFFGQGTRLTVV.

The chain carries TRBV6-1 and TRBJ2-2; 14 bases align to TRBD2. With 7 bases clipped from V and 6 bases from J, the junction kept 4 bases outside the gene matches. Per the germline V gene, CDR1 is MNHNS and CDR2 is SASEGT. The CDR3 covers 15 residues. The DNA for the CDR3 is TGTGCCAGCAAGACTAGCGGGGGGGCCGCCGGGGAGCTGTTTTTT. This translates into CASKTSGGAAGELFF.

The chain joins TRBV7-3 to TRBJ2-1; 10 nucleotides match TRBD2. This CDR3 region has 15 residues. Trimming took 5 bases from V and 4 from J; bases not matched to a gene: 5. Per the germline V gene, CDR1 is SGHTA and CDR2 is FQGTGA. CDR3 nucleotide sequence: TGTGCCAGCAGCGCAGGACTAGCGGTTTACAATGAGCAGTTCTTC. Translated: CASSAGLAVYNEQFF.

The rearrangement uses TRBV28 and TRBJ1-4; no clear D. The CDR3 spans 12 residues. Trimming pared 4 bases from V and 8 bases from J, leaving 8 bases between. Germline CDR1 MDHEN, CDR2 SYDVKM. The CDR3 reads CASSSVEEKLFF. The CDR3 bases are TGTGCCAGCAGTTCCGTAGAAGAAAAACTGTTTTTT.

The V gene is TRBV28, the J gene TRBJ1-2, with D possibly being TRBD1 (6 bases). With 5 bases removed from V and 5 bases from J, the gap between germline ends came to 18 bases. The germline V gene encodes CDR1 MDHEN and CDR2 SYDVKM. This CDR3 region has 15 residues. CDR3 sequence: CASSPQVMGAYGYTF. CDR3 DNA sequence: TGTGCCAGCAGTCCTCAGGTGATGGGGGCGTATGGCTACACCTTC.

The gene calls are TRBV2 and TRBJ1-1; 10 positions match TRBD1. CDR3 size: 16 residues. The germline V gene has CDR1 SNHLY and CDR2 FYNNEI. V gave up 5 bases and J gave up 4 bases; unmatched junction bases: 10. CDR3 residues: CASSIRPGQGGTEAFF. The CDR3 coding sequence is TGTGCCAGCAGTATTCGCCCAGGACAGGGGGGCACTGAAGCTTTCTTT. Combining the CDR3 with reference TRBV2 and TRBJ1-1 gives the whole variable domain EPEVTQTPSHQVTQMGQEVILRCVPISNHLYFYWYRQILGQKVEFLVSFYNNEISEKSEIFDDQFSVERPDGSNFTLKIRSTKLEDSAMYFCASSIRPGQGGTEAFFGQGTRLTVV.

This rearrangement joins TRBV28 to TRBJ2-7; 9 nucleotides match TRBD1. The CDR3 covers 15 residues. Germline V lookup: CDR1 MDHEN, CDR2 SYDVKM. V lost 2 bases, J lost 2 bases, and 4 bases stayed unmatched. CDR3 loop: CASSLGTGTAYEQYF. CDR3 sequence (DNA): TGTGCCAGCAGTTTAGGGACAGGGACCGCCTACGAGCAGTACTTC.

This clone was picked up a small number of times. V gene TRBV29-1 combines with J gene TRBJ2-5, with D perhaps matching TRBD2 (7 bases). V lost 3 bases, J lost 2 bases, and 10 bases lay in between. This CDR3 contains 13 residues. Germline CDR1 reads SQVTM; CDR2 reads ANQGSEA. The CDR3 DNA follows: TGCAGCGTTGATGCGGGGGCACAAGAGACCCAGTACTTC. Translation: CSVDAGAQETQYF.

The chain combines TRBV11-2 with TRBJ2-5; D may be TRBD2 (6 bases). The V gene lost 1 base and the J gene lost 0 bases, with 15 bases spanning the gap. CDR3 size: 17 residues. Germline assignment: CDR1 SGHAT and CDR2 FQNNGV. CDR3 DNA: TGTGCCAGCAGCTTAGTACCGGGACTGGGGTACCAAGAGACCCAGTACTTC. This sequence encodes CASSLVPGLGYQETQYF.